This TCR beta chain derives from a study of blood T cell repertoires in COVID-19. On the study more broadly: Acute and convalescent COVID-19 samples came from the United States, Italy and Spain. PBMCs, B-cell-depleted T cells, or T cells provided the cDNA or gDNA that made up the material.

J was trimmed by 0 bases and V by 5 bases; bases with no gene match: 16. Germline V gene data show CDR1 as SEHNR and CDR2 as FQNEAQ (reference sequence). This CDR3 has 19 residues. Original processing methods: Estimation of nucleated cell counts relied on the amplification of reference gene primers. The method was immunoSEQ multiplex PCR; TCRdb's version includes in-frame clones alone and lacks a portion of them. V, J and clone size derive from that table, while D and trimming were established from the DNA sequence. The sample includes about 62,000 clones, roughly 89% of them seen just once. Material for sequencing was peripheral blood. The V call is TRBV7-9, the J call TRBJ1-1, with TRBD1 identical over 9 bases. This clonotype originated in a woman aged 80 or over with acute or convalescent COVID-19. The CDR3 coding sequence is TGTGCCAGCAGCCACCGATCCGGGACAGGGACCGGCCTGAACACTGAAGCTTTCTTT. This codes for CASSHRSGTGTGLNTEAFF.